Below are 25 T cell receptor beta chains sequenced from a single sample in a study of T cell responses to AZD1222 COVID-19 vaccine. Profiling relied on immunoSEQ multiplex PCR, and the TCRdb table lists in-frame clones only, not all of them. Of some 140,000 clones listed, more than 85% are singletons. Sequences were derived from peripheral blood, sampled on day 0 of AZD1222 vaccination. The source is an adult in good health.

This chain connects TRBV30 to TRBJ2-7; D remains ambiguous. CDR3 length: 11 residues. Germline V gene sequence: CDR1 GTSNPN, CDR2 SVGIG (reference sequence). The ends were cut back, 6 bases at V and 3 bases at J, with 9 bases in the middle. The CDR3 loop is CACLVGYEQYF. The DNA of the CDR3 is TGTGCCTGTTTGGTGGGCTACGAGCAGTACTTC.

The chain uses TRBV11-3 and TRBJ1-5; D uncertain. Trimming took 2 bases from V and 0 from J, leaving 14 bases between them. Germline values: CDR1 SGHNT, CDR2 YENEEA. CDR3 length: 17 residues. CDR3 bases: TGTGCCAGCAGCTTACTCCCCAGGTCGATTAGCAATCAGCCCCAGCATTTT. It is translated as CASSLLPRSISNQPQHF.

This rearrangement joins TRBV4-2 to TRBJ1-1, with D maybe TRBD1 (5 bases). The germline V gene has CDR1 LGHNA and CDR2 YNFKEQ. Trimming took off 0 bases at V and 4 bases at J, with 9 bases between the two ends. The CDR3 consists of 14 residues. The CDR3 nucleotides read TGTGCCAGCAGCCAAGAACGGGGGAGCACTGAAGCTTTCTTT. Residues: CASSQERGSTEAFF.

This chain connects TRBV6-2 or TRBV6-3 to TRBJ2-1; D may be TRBD2 (5 bases). CDR3 length equals 13 residues. V lost 3 bases and J 9 bases, leaving 12 bases between the germline ends. Germline lookup yields CDR1 MNHEY and CDR2 SVGEGT. The CDR3: CASSYRLIGEQFF. The CDR3 DNA reads TGTGCCAGCAGTTATAGACTAATCGGTGAGCAGTTCTTC.

V is TRBV27 and J is TRBJ1-5, with no clear D. Germline loops: CDR1 MNHEY, CDR2 SMNVEV (reference sequence). Trimming took 0 bases from V and 0 from J, leaving 9 bases between them. This CDR3 comprises 16 residues. CDR3: CASSLSSGVSNQPQHF. CDR3 nucleotides: TGTGCCAGCAGTTTATCCAGTGGGGTTAGCAATCAGCCCCAGCATTTT.

The chain uses TRBV13 and TRBJ1-3; no definite D call. Germline CDR1 is PRHDT and CDR2 is FYEKMQ (reference sequence). V was clipped by 2 bases and J by 3 bases, with 14 bases between them. The CDR3 spans 16 residues. CDR3 sequence (DNA): TGTGCCAGCAGCTTAAATGTAGGAGCTGATGGAAACACCATATATTTT. Its translation is CASSLNVGADGNTIYF. Drawing the rest from reference TRBV13 and TRBJ1-3, the complete variable domain is AAGVIQSPRHLIKEKRETATLKCYPIPRHDTVYWYQQGPGQDPQFLISFYEKMQSDKGSIPDRFSAQQFSDYHSELNMSSLELGDSALYFCASSLNVGADGNTIYFGEGSWLTVV.

The chain employs TRBV18 and TRBJ1-4; TRBD1 agrees at 10 bases. The trim removed 3 bases at V and 2 bases at J, leaving 3 bases unmatched. The CDR3 extends over 16 amino acids. Per germline, CDR1 KGHSH and CDR2 LQKENI. CDR3 in amino acids: CASSPGTGATNEKLFF. The CDR3, as DNA: TGTGCCAGCTCACCCGGGACAGGGGCGACTAATGAAAAACTGTTTTTT. Supplemented by reference TRBV18 and TRBJ1-4, the full variable domain reads NAGVMQNPRHLVRRRGQEARLRCSPMKGHSHVYWYRQLPEEGLKFMVYLQKENIIDESGMPKERFSAEFPKEGPSILRIQQVVRGDSAAYFCASSPGTGATNEKLFFGSGTQLSVL.

The CDR3 bases are TGTGCCAGCAGCTTAGCGGAAGGCACATCCTACGAGCAGTACTTC. This gives the protein CASSLAEGTSYEQYF. The chain has TRBV11-2 and TRBJ2-7; D gene uncertain. Trimming cost V 1 base and J 1 base, with 11 bases left between them. The CDR3 has 15 amino acids. Germline V gene data show CDR1 as SGHAT and CDR2 as FQNNGV.

The chain joins TRBV4-3 to TRBJ2-7; D uncertain. V was pared by 0 bases and J by 4 bases, with 13 bases between. This CDR3 is built from 15 residues. Germline lookup yields CDR1 LGHNA and CDR2 YSLEER. CDR3 DNA sequence: TGCGCCAGCAGCCAAGATGATTCGGTACGTTACGAGCAGTACTTC. Translated: CASSQDDSVRYEQYF.

V usage is TRBV19 and J usage is TRBJ2-3; possible D gene TRBD2, 5 bases. Trimming shortened V by 8 bases and J by 8 bases, and 11 bases separated the two germline ends. The CDR3 covers 11 residues. Per the germline V gene, CDR1 is LNHDA and CDR2 is SQIVND (reference sequence). CDR3 coding DNA: TGTGCCAGTGGGCTTCGGGGTACGCAGTATTTT. It yields the protein CASGLRGTQYF.

V gene TRBV3-1 (or the pseudogene TRBV3-2) combines with J gene TRBJ2-5; 14 bases map to TRBD2. The CDR3 runs to 17 residues. With 1 base clipped from V and 9 bases from J, the junction kept 10 bases outside the gene matches. Germline loops: CDR1 LGHDT, CDR2 YNNKEL (reference sequence). The CDR3 DNA reads TGTGCCAGCAGCCAAGTTCCGGGACTAGCGGGAGCGCAGGCCCAGTACTTC. Translating gives CASSQVPGLAGAQAQYF.

The genes are TRBV4-2 and TRBJ2-7; 11 bases are a match to TRBD1. Germline-derived CDR1 and CDR2 are LGHNA and YNFKEQ. The CDR3 is made up of 16 amino acids. Losses at the gene ends were 1 base for V and 4 bases for J; bases not matched to a gene: 6. CDR3 nucleotides: TGTGCCAGCAGCCAAGCGGGGGGGACAGGGGGTTACGAGCAGTACTTC. It is translated as CASSQAGGTGGYEQYF.

The V and J genes are TRBV7-9 and TRBJ1-1, with D perhaps TRBD1 (6 bases). The germline CDR1 and CDR2 sequences are SEHNR and FQNEAQ (reference sequence). V lost 8 bases to trimming and J lost 7 bases, with 20 bases between them. The CDR3 extends over 14 amino acids. CDR3 residues: CASPDPGGRVEAFF. The CDR3 bases are TGTGCCAGCCCCGACCCCGGGGGGCGGGTTGAAGCTTTCTTT. Full variable domain (rest looked up from reference TRBV7-9 and TRBJ1-1): DTGVSQNPRHKITKRGQNVTFRCDPISEHNRLYWYRQTLGQGPEFLTYFQNEAQLEKSRLLSDRFSAERPKGSFSTLEIQRTEQGDSAMYLCASPDPGGRVEAFFGQGTRLTVV.

This clone came up once. The chain carries TRBV28 and TRBJ1-3; TRBD1 matches 10 bases. J was trimmed by 0 bases and V by 1 base; bases with no gene match: 3. Looked up from germline, CDR1 is MDHEN and CDR2 is SYDVKM. The CDR3 is 17 amino acids. CDR3 region: CASSLLGDRGSGNTIYF. DNA for the CDR3: TGTGCCAGCAGTTTATTGGGGGACAGGGGCTCTGGAAACACCATATATTTT.

This clone occurred once. The chain uses TRBV18 and TRBJ1-5; unclear D gene. There are 14 residues in the CDR3. Germline CDR1 is KGHSH and CDR2 is LQKENI. V was cut by 1 base and J by 1 base, with 5 bases left in between. CDR3 loop: CASSPLRSNQPQHF. Here the CDR3 DNA reads TGTGCCAGCTCACCACTACGAAGCAATCAGCCCCAGCATTTT. Supplemented by reference TRBV18 and TRBJ1-5, the full variable domain reads NAGVMQNPRHLVRRRGQEARLRCSPMKGHSHVYWYRQLPEEGLKFMVYLQKENIIDESGMPKERFSAEFPKEGPSILRIQQVVRGDSAAYFCASSPLRSNQPQHFGDGTRLSIL.

The J gene is TRBJ1-6, the V gene TRBV28; D perhaps matches TRBD1 (6 bases). The CDR3 sequence is 16 residues long. V was shortened by 2 bases and J by 8 bases, with 16 bases between the two germline ends. CDR1 is MDHEN and CDR2 is SYDVKM in the germline V gene. CDR3 region: CASSLLAGEGDSPLHF. The CDR3 region has the DNA TGTGCCAGCAGTTTACTCGCAGGGGAGGGCGATTCACCCCTCCACTTT.

This sequence joins TRBV7-2 and TRBJ1-2; D remains unclear. V shed 7 bases and J shed 4 bases, with 19 bases lying between them. Germline CDR1 reads SGHTA; CDR2 reads FQGNSA. The CDR3 runs 15 residues. The CDR3 nucleotides read TGTGCCAGCACCACTTCCATATATGGCGTCTATGGCTACACCTTC. Translation: CASTTSIYGVYGYTF.

Concerning this clone itself: Other DNA sequences in the sample encode the same CDR3. The chain has TRBV6-5 and TRBJ1-5; 7 bases are shared with TRBD1. The CDR3 covers 15 residues. J gave up 5 bases and V 8 bases, and 12 bases lay outside the gene matches. Germline CDR1 MNHEY, CDR2 SVGAGI. CDR3 loop: CASSRDSGLYQPQHF. Here the CDR3 DNA reads TGTGCCAGCTCTCGGGACAGCGGCCTATATCAGCCCCAGCATTTT.

The J gene is TRBJ2-2, the V gene TRBV5-1; 8 bases line up with TRBD1. Germline assignment: CDR1 SGHRS and CDR2 YFSETQ. The CDR3 runs to 16 residues. V dropped 4 bases and J dropped 4; count of bases not matched to a gene: 9. The CDR3 DNA follows: TGCGCCAGCAGCCCCAGACAGGGGTGGAGCACCGGGGAGCTGTTTTTT. Amino acid sequence: CASSPRQGWSTGELFF.

DNA for the CDR3: TGCGCCAGCAGTGCGGGACAGGGATTAAACATTCAGTACTTC. Translating gives CASSAGQGLNIQYF. V gene TRBV10-1 combines with J gene TRBJ2-4; TRBD1 matches 9 bases. CDR3 length: 14 amino acids. The trim removed 4 bases at V and 6 bases at J, leaving 4 bases unmatched. CDR1 is WNHNN and CDR2 is SYGVQD in the germline V gene (reference sequence).

V gene TRBV19 combines with J gene TRBJ2-2; 7 nucleotides align to TRBD2. The germline V gene encodes CDR1 LNHDA and CDR2 SQIVND (reference sequence). This CDR3 spans 14 amino acids. J was trimmed by 6 bases and V by 6 bases; bases with no gene match: 7. CDR3 coding DNA: TGTGCCAGTAGGGTCGAGACTAGCCCCGGGGAGCTGTTTTTT. This codes for CASRVETSPGELFF.

The chain is built from TRBV5-1 and TRBJ1-1; D is unclear. Trimming removed 0 bases from V and 3 bases from J, with 9 bases in between. CDR3 length equals 14 residues. Germline CDR1 and CDR2: SGHRS and YFSETQ. CDR3 loop: CASSLEKADTEAFF. As DNA, the CDR3 is TGCGCCAGCAGCTTGGAAAAGGCGGACACTGAAGCTTTCTTT.

CDR3 protein: CASSQDPAGEQYF. DNA for the CDR3: TGTGCCAGCAGCCAAGATCCGGCTGGCGAGCAGTACTTC. V and J are TRBV4-2 and TRBJ2-7; D is unresolved. V dropped 0 bases and J dropped 6 bases, with 9 bases sitting between them. Germline CDR1 is LGHNA and CDR2 is YNFKEQ. The CDR3 consists of 13 residues.

The rearrangement uses TRBV27 and TRBJ2-1; 8 positions agree with TRBD2. Germline CDR1 is MNHEY and CDR2 is SMNVEV (reference sequence). CDR3 length: 18 amino acids. V trimming: 2 bases; J trimming: 0 bases; junction bases outside the gene matches: 9. The CDR3 coding sequence is TGTGCCAGCAGTTTAATGGCGGGAGGCTTAAGCTCCTACAATGAGCAGTTCTTC. It yields the protein CASSLMAGGLSSYNEQFF.

This clone has just a few counts. CDR3 sequence: CASSLLVANTEAFF. CDR3 in DNA: TGCGCCAGCAGCTTGTTGGTGGCGAACACTGAAGCTTTCTTT. This sequence joins TRBV5-1 and TRBJ1-1; D call uncertain. The CDR3 length is 14 residues. The germline V gene has CDR1 SGHRS and CDR2 YFSETQ. V was cut by 1 base and J by 1 base, with 8 bases left in between.